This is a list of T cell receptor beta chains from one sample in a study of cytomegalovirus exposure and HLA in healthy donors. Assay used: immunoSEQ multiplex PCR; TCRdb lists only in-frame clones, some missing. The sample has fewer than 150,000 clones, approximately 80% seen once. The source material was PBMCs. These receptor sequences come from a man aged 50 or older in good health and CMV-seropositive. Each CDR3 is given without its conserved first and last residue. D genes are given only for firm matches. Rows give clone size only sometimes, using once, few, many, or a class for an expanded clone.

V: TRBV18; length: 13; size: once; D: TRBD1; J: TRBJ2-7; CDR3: ASSPIGTGAYEQY
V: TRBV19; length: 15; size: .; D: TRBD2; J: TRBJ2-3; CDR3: ASSIGLAGTWGDTQY
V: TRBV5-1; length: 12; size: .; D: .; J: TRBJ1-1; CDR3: ASRLTPGNTEAF
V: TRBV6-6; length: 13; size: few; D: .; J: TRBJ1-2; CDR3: ASSYGQTTNYGYT
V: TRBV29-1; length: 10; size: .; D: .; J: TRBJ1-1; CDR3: SVKQGNTEAF
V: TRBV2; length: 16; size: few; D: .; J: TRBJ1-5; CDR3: ASSLSAGGTDSNQPQH
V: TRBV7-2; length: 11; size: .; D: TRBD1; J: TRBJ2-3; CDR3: ASSSQGSDTQY
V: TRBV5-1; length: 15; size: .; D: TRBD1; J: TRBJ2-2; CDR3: ASSSGTGGTSTGELF
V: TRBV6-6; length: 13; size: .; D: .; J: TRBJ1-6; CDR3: ATATTGDYNSPLH
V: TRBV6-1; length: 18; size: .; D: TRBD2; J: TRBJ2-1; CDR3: ASSEFASVAGGGYYNEQF